This T cell receptor beta chain was found in a study of blood T cell repertoires in COVID-19. Profiled with immunoSEQ multiplex PCR; TCRdb holds only in-frame clones, not every one. The table has about 150,000 clones, roughly nine tenths seen once. The CDR3 extends over 17 amino acids. From germline, CDR1 is SQVTM and CDR2 ANQGSEA. The J segment lost 2 bases and the V segment lost 7 bases, leaving 13 bases of the junction unmatched. The TCR was taken from an older woman with active or convalescent COVID-19. Sequencing was done on a sample of peripheral blood. The V call is TRBV29-1, the J call TRBJ2-1; 11 bases match TRBD2. This chain's CDR3 is CSATTSGGTRPYNEQFF. Written as DNA, the CDR3 is TGCAGCGCAACTACTAGCGGGGGAACACGACCCTACAATGAGCAGTTCTTC.